Below, 32 T cell receptor beta chains from the same sample are listed, as sequenced in a study of blood T cells in healthy people across ages. Primers used in a second PCR of about 6 to 12 cycles were a sample-barcoded 5' primer and a J-beta primer mix. Each CDR3 protein is one row after TCRdb ran MiXCR on the 5' RACE reads. The sample lists about 970,000 distinct CDR3 sequences, roughly half occurring once. Sequencing was carried out using blood. All receptors come from a woman in her sixties or seventies in good health.

The sample holds a few counts of this clonotype. The J gene is TRBJ2-6, the V gene TRBV5-6, with TRBD1 as a possible D gene (5 bases). CDR3 length equals 17 residues. Germline assignment: CDR1 SGHDT and CDR2 YYEEEE. V was pared by 5 bases and J by 0 bases, with 15 bases between. Here the CDR3 DNA reads TGTGCCAGCAGTCCAATAATTCAGGGCTCTGGGGCCAACGTCCTGACTTTC. Amino acid sequence: CASSPIIQGSGANVLTF.

This chain joins TRBV6-1 and TRBJ1-1; maybe TRBD1 (5 bases). Trimming shortened V by 2 bases and J by 11 bases, and 9 bases separated the two germline ends. The germline gives CDR1 MNHNS, CDR2 SASEGT. The CDR3 is 11 amino acids. The CDR3 DNA is TGTGCCAGCAGTGAATTCGGGGGGGCTTTCTTT. Protein sequence: CASSEFGGAFF.

The V call is TRBV27, the J call TRBJ2-5, with D perhaps TRBD1 or TRBD2 (6 bases each). V gave up 6 bases and J gave up 7 bases, with 15 bases separating them. The CDR3 has 13 amino acids. Germline CDR1 and CDR2: MNHEY and SMNVEV (reference sequence). CDR3 residues: CASRRDGGGTQYF. In nucleotides, the CDR3 is TGTGCCAGCAGACGAGACGGGGGCGGGACCCAGTACTTC.

The chain combines TRBV14 with TRBJ2-7; TRBD1 agrees at 7 bases. The CDR3 has 15 residues. With V trimmed by 1 base and J by 7 bases, 10 bases remained unmatched. CDR1 and CDR2 (germline): SGHDN, FVKESK. The CDR3, as DNA: TGTGCCAGCAGCCAAGCCGGACAGGTCGTGGGGGAGCAGTACTTC. This codes for CASSQAGQVVGEQYF.

V is TRBV29-1 and J is TRBJ2-2, with 7 bases identical to TRBD1. The CDR3 is made up of 14 amino acids. The ends lost 5 bases at V and 1 base at J; junction bases unmatched: 4. Germline lookup yields CDR1 SQVTM and CDR2 ANQGSEA. The CDR3 sequence: CSVLRDRNTGELFF. In nucleotides, the CDR3 is TGCAGCGTTCTACGGGACAGGAACACCGGGGAGCTGTTTTTT.

The table lists this clonotype with a few counts. V and J are TRBV27 and TRBJ2-7, with 7 bases matching TRBD1. The CDR3 runs to 14 residues. V gave up 2 bases and J gave up 7 bases; unmatched junction bases: 8. In germline, CDR1 is MNHEY, CDR2 SMNVEV (reference sequence). Here the CDR3 reads CASSLGTAYNEQYF. The CDR3 DNA is TGTGCCAGCAGTTTAGGGACAGCGTACAATGAGCAGTACTTC.

V and J are TRBV7-9 and TRBJ2-5, with D unclear. CDR3 size: 15 residues. Germline V gene lookup returns CDR1 SEHNR and CDR2 FQNEAQ (reference sequence). Deletions cut 2 bases from V and 1 base from J, with 11 bases between. The CDR3 loop is CASSLLGSGQETQYF. CDR3 DNA: TGTGCCAGCAGCTTATTGGGATCAGGCCAAGAGACCCAGTACTTC.

The table lists this clonotype with many counts. The CDR3 region is CASSRDLGEQYF. The CDR3 DNA follows: TGCGCCAGCAGCAGGGACTTGGGGGAGCAGTACTTC. This sequence joins TRBV10-1 and TRBJ2-7; a weak D match, TRBD2 (6 bases). V was clipped by 6 bases and J by 7 bases, with 13 bases between them. The CDR3 runs 12 residues. The germline V gene encodes CDR1 WNHNN and CDR2 SYGVQD (reference sequence).

This sequence joins TRBV6-1 and TRBJ1-6; TRBD1 is a possible D gene (6 bases). The CDR3 spans 14 residues. The germline V and J ends were trimmed by 5 bases and 5 bases, with 10 bases remaining between them. Germline CDR1 MNHNS, CDR2 SASEGT. DNA of the CDR3: TGTGCCAGCAGTACAGGGACCAATAATTCACCCCTCCACTTT. This sequence encodes CASSTGTNNSPLHF.

The chain uses TRBV28 and TRBJ2-4; D is possibly TRBD2 (5 bases). The last part of the DNA fits TRBJ2-7 better; the J call may be wrong. The CDR3 covers 15 residues. The germline gives CDR1 MDHEN, CDR2 SYDVKM. The CDR3, as DNA: TGTGCCAGCAGACCCCCTTCTAGCCGCCCCTACGAGCAGTACTTC. It translates to CASRPPSSRPYEQYF.

This clonotype was counted only a few times. The CDR3 here is CASSLSYASDGDTQYF. CDR3 nucleotides: TGTGCCAGCAGTTTATCCTACGCTAGCGATGGAGATACGCAGTATTTT. The genes are TRBV27 and TRBJ2-3, with a weak D call TRBD2 (6 bases). Trimming removed 0 bases at V and 5 bases at J, with 15 bases between. Germline loops: CDR1 MNHEY, CDR2 SMNVEV (reference sequence). The CDR3 extends over 16 amino acids.

The gene calls are TRBV4-1 and TRBJ2-1; D assignment may be TRBD1 or TRBD2 (5 bases each). V was pared by 2 bases and J by 0 bases, with 14 bases between. CDR1 is MGHRA and CDR2 is YSYEKL in the germline V gene. The CDR3 length is 17 residues. CDR3 in DNA: TGCGCCAGCAGCCAACATACCGGGGCTAGCTCCTACAATGAGCAGTTCTTC. Encoded protein: CASSQHTGASSYNEQFF.

The sample holds a few counts of this clonotype. V gene TRBV15 combines with J gene TRBJ2-4, with 8 bases identical to TRBD1. Per germline, CDR1 LNHNV and CDR2 YYDKDF (reference sequence). The CDR3 loop spans 18 amino acids. V shed 2 bases and J 0 bases; nucleotides not matched to a gene: 9. The chain's CDR3 is CATSRSGQGVLAKNIQYF. The CDR3 bases are TGTGCCACCAGCAGATCAGGACAGGGAGTATTAGCCAAAAACATTCAGTACTTC.

The gene calls are TRBV6-5 and TRBJ2-3, with 10 bases identical to TRBD2. Germline V gene lookup returns CDR1 MNHEY and CDR2 SVGAGI. V lost 2 bases, J lost 1 base, and 6 bases stayed unmatched. The CDR3 is 17 residues long. In DNA, the CDR3 is TGTGCCAGCAGTTACAGAGCGGGAGGGCCCCGCACAGATACGCAGTATTTT. Translation: CASSYRAGGPRTDTQYF.

The chain is built from TRBV3-1 and TRBJ2-7; 8 bases fit TRBD2. V lost 3 bases, J lost 5 bases, and 9 bases stayed unmatched. Germline-derived CDR1 and CDR2 are LGHDT and YNNKEL (reference sequence). The CDR3 runs to 15 residues. The CDR3 reads CASSHAGTRLNEQYF. CDR3 nucleotides: TGTGCCAGCAGCCATGCCGGGACTAGACTCAACGAGCAGTACTTC.

J is TRBJ2-5 and V is TRBV29-1; D perhaps matches TRBD1 (6 bases). Germline V gene data show CDR1 as SQVTM and CDR2 as ANQGSEA. The CDR3 length is 13 residues. Trimming stripped 6 bases from V and 2 bases from J, with 13 bases between. This chain's CDR3 is CSVGTNSQETQYF. The CDR3 DNA is TGCAGCGTAGGGACAAATAGTCAAGAGACCCAGTACTTC.

The sample holds a few counts of this clonotype. This chain joins TRBV4-2 and TRBJ2-7, with TRBD1 matching over 8 bases. The CDR3 consists of 16 residues. The J segment lost 0 bases and the V segment lost 1 base, leaving 5 bases of the junction unmatched. The germline V gene encodes CDR1 LGHNA and CDR2 YNFKEQ. CDR3 nucleotide sequence: TGTGCCAGCAGCCAAGGGACAGGGATAGGCTCCTACGAGCAGTACTTC. Residues: CASSQGTGIGSYEQYF.

This chain connects TRBV7-9 to TRBJ2-5; D call uncertain. The germline V and J ends were trimmed by 5 bases and 1 base, with 14 bases remaining between them. The CDR3 covers 15 residues. The germline CDR1 and CDR2 sequences are SEHNR and FQNEAQ (reference sequence). Here the CDR3 reads CASSTRVGFQETQYF. In DNA form, the CDR3 reads TGTGCCAGCAGCACGCGTGTGGGATTCCAAGAGACCCAGTACTTC.

This clonotype was detected only a few times. The genes are TRBV4-3 and TRBJ2-1; possible D gene TRBD2, 6 bases. The germline V gene encodes CDR1 LGHNA and CDR2 YSLEER. Trimming left V 1 base short and J 2 bases short, with 6 bases between. This CDR3 comprises 14 residues. CDR3 residues: CASSQAGAYNEQFF. The CDR3 DNA is TGCGCCAGCAGCCAAGCGGGAGCCTACAATGAGCAGTTCTTC.

The CDR3 sequence: CASSALWSPNTEAFF. The CDR3 DNA follows: TGTGCCAGCAGTGCATTATGGTCGCCAAACACTGAAGCTTTCTTT. The genes are TRBV2 and TRBJ1-1; D remains unclear. Trimming removed 4 bases at V and 2 bases at J, with 14 bases between. The CDR3 is 15 residues long. Germline V gene data show CDR1 as SNHLY and CDR2 as FYNNEI.

The genes are TRBV28 and TRBJ2-1; a possible D gene is TRBD2 (5 bases). Germline CDR1 is MDHEN and CDR2 is SYDVKM. The CDR3 length is 15 residues. The ends were cut back, 5 bases at V and 3 bases at J, with 14 bases in the middle. CDR3 sequence reads: CASSPASTNYNEQFF. CDR3 coding DNA: TGTGCCAGCAGTCCCGCTAGCACAAACTACAATGAGCAGTTCTTC.

The V call is TRBV4-2, the J call TRBJ1-1; D perhaps matches TRBD1 (5 bases). CDR1 is LGHNA and CDR2 is YNFKEQ in the germline V gene. This CDR3 region has 16 residues. Trimming cost V 4 bases and J 2 bases, with 17 bases left between them. The CDR3 coding sequence is TGTGCCAGCAGCCTTAGGGTGGGGCTGCGAAACACTGAAGCTTTCTTT. It is translated as CASSLRVGLRNTEAFF.

The rearrangement uses TRBV20-1 and TRBJ2-1; the D is unclear. The CDR3 extends over 13 amino acids. Germline values: CDR1 DFQATT, CDR2 SNEGSKA (reference sequence). Between the trimmed V and J ends, which lost 0 bases and 5 bases, there was a span of 8 bases. CDR3 loop: CSAREGFDNEQFF. For the CDR3, the DNA is TGCAGTGCTAGAGAGGGGTTTGACAATGAGCAGTTCTTC.

The rearrangement links TRBV10-3 to TRBJ2-5; no firm D call. Trimming took 6 bases from V and 4 from J, leaving 12 bases between them. CDR3 length: 13 amino acids. CDR1 ENHRY and CDR2 SYGVKD come from the germline V gene. The CDR3 loop reads CAIRPVLGETQYF. DNA of the CDR3: TGTGCCATCAGACCCGTATTGGGAGAGACCCAGTACTTC.

This clonotype was found a few times. The gene calls are TRBV27 and TRBJ2-3; TRBD1 might be the D (5 bases). This CDR3 has 13 amino acids. V shed 6 bases and J shed 5 bases, with 12 bases lying between them. In germline, CDR1 is MNHEY, CDR2 SMNVEV (reference sequence). DNA of the CDR3: TGTGCCAGCAGGATGCAGGGTGAAGATACGCAGTATTTT. It translates to CASRMQGEDTQYF.

The chain links TRBV6-5 to TRBJ2-4; 7 nucleotides align to TRBD1. The end of the DNA aligns better with TRBJ2-7, so the J call may be wrong. Per the germline V gene, CDR1 is MNHEY and CDR2 is SVGAGI. This CDR3 has 15 amino acids. CDR3 sequence reads: CASSRRQGETYEQYF. CDR3 nucleotides: TGTGCCAGCAGTCGACGGCAGGGGGAGACCTACGAGCAGTACTTC.

The J gene is TRBJ2-7, the V gene TRBV20-1, with TRBD2 identical over 7 bases. Germline lookup yields CDR1 DFQATT and CDR2 SNEGSKA (reference sequence). This CDR3 comprises 18 residues. Trimming cost V 4 bases and J 2 bases; bases outside gene matches: 20. In DNA form, the CDR3 reads TGCAGTGCTACAAGCCCCTACCCACTAGCGAGTGACACCTACGAGCAGTACTTC. Its protein product is CSATSPYPLASDTYEQYF.

The J gene is TRBJ1-5, the V gene TRBV6-5; 10 nucleotides agree with TRBD1. V lost 6 bases, J lost 7 bases, and 9 bases stayed unmatched. The CDR3 spans 15 residues. CDR1 and CDR2 (germline): MNHEY, SVGAGI. CDR3 amino acids: CASRPGQGFSQPQHF. CDR3 nucleotide sequence: TGTGCCAGCAGGCCGGGACAGGGGTTTTCCCAGCCCCAGCATTTT.

This clonotype was observed a single time. A junction end diverges from the germline sequence, so it may reflect a read error. The rearrangement joins TRBV7-9 to TRBJ2-3; TRBD2 agrees at 10 bases. The CDR3 consists of 15 residues. CDR1 is SEHNR and CDR2 is FQNEAQ in the germline V gene (reference sequence). The CDR3 sequence is CASRPLAGSTDTLYF. The CDR3 region has the DNA TGTGCCAGCAGACCACTAGCGGGGAGCACAGATACGCTGTATTTT.

The chain is built from TRBV28 and TRBJ2-3; perhaps TRBD2 as D (5 bases). Trimming shortened V by 7 bases and J by 2 bases, and 13 bases separated the two germline ends. This CDR3 comprises 14 residues. CDR1 is MDHEN and CDR2 is SYDVKM in the germline V gene. The CDR3 DNA reads as TGTGCCAGCACCACCGGGATAGTCACAGATACGCAGTATTTT. Translating gives CASTTGIVTDTQYF. The full variable domain, in which reference TRBV28 and TRBJ2-3 provide the parts outside the CDR3, is DVKVTQSSRYLVKRTGEKVFLECVQDMDHENMFWYRQDPGLGLRLIYFSYDVKMKEKGDIPEGYSVSREKKERFSLILESASTNQTSMYLCASTTGIVTDTQYFGPGTRLTVL.

V is TRBV28 and J is TRBJ2-5, with 10 bases identical to TRBD2. CDR3 length: 15 amino acids. Germline-derived CDR1 and CDR2 are MDHEN and SYDVKM. V shed 3 bases and J 5 bases; nucleotides not matched to a gene: 6. The CDR3: CASSFLAGALETQYF. CDR3 DNA: TGTGCCAGCAGTTTCCTAGCGGGAGCTCTGGAGACCCAGTACTTC.

This clonotype was observed a single time. The chain employs TRBV7-9 and TRBJ1-1; 8 bases are shared with TRBD1. Losses at the gene ends were 6 bases for V and 1 base for J; bases not matched to a gene: 13. Germline-derived CDR1 and CDR2 are SEHNR and FQNEAQ (reference sequence). This CDR3 spans 17 amino acids. Written as DNA, the CDR3 is TGTGCCAGCAGTCCATCAGGGGGCGCGAGGGCGAACACTGAAGCTTTCTTT. Amino acids: CASSPSGGARANTEAFF.